This T cell receptor beta chain was profiled in a study of T cells in Graves' hyperthyroidism and ophthalmopathy. Broader study findings: The model identified upcoming ophthalmopathy a median about six months ahead of onset. Patients with ophthalmopathy were separated from those with stable hyperthyroidism by a 13 V-J model.

The germline V gene encodes CDR1 DFQATT and CDR2 SNEGSKA (reference sequence). V shed 4 bases and J 1 base; nucleotides not matched to a gene: 9. CDR3 length: 16 residues. What was amplified from RNA transcripts were TCR beta CDR3 regions. Primed by the HTBI set, a first-round RT-PCR was run on the TCR CDR3. MiXCR, applied by TCRdb to the multiplex PCR reads, yields one record per CDR3 protein. The top ten clones hold roughly 7.7% of a sample with around 300,000 distinct CDR3 sequences, roughly an eighth of them seen once. This clonotype has a count of ten or more. Antigen: not known. The TCR originated in a woman in her thirties or forties with Graves' hyperthyroidism. V and J are TRBV20-1 and TRBJ2-1; 8 bases line up with TRBD1. The sequenced material came from blood. CDR3 coding DNA: TGCAGTGCTAAAGACCGGGACAGGAATTCCTACAATGAGCAGTTCTTC. Translation: CSAKDRDRNSYNEQFF.